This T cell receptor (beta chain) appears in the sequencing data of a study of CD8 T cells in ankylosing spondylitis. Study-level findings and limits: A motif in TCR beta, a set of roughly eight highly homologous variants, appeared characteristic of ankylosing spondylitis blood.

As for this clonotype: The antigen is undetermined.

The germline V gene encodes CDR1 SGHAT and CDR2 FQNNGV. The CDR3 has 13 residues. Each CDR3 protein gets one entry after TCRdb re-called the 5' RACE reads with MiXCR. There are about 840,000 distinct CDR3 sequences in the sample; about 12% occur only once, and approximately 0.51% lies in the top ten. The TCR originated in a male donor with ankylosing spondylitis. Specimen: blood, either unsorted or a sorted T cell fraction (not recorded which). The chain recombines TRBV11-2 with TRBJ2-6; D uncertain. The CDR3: CATSYSGANVLTF. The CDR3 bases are TGTGCGACCTCCTACTCTGGGGCCAACGTCCTGACTTTC.